Shown below are 11 T cell receptor beta chains from a single sample sequenced in a study of blood T cells in healthy people across ages. For the second PCR, which ran for 7 to 11 cycles, a sample-barcoded 5' primer and a J-beta primer mix were used. TCRdb re-called the 5' RACE reads through MiXCR, storing one row per CDR3 protein. Here the sample spans 380,000 or so distinct CDR3 sequences, roughly half being singletons. The sample was blood. These receptors came from a man aged 55 to 70 in good health.

This clonotype was counted a few times. In DNA, the CDR3 is TGCAGTGCCCCGGGACAAGAAGGCCTTAACTATGGCTACACCTTC. It codes for CSAPGQEGLNYGYTF. The rearrangement uses TRBV20-1 and TRBJ1-2; the D gene is possibly TRBD1 (6 bases). This CDR3 contains 15 residues. The V gene's germline CDR1 is DFQATT and CDR2 SNEGSKA (reference sequence). Trimming removed 6 bases at V and 1 base at J, with 18 bases between.

As regards this clonotype: The junction and the germline gene differ at one end; a read error may be behind it. The rearrangement links TRBV7-8 to TRBJ1-2; perhaps TRBD1 as D (6 bases). This CDR3 region has 13 residues. Per germline, CDR1 SGHVS and CDR2 FQNEAQ. The CDR3 region has the DNA TGTACCAGCAGCAGTCAGGGGAACTATGGCTACACCTTC. Residues: CTSSSQGNYGYTF. Combining the CDR3 with reference TRBV7-8 and TRBJ1-2 gives the whole variable domain GAGVSQSPRYKVAKRGQDVALRCDPISGHVSLFWYQQALGQGPEFLTYFQNEAQLDKSGLPSDRFFAERPEGSVSTLKIQRTQQEDSAVYLCTSSSQGNYGYTFGSGTRLTVV.

This clonotype was recorded at least ten times. CDR3 nucleotide sequence: TGTGCCACCAGCAGGGCCGGGACAGGGGTCTACGAGCAGTACTTC. Translation gives CATSRAGTGVYEQYF. The chain carries TRBV15 and TRBJ2-7; 10 nucleotides match TRBD1. The CDR3 consists of 15 residues. Germline-derived CDR1 and CDR2 are LNHNV and YYDKDF (reference sequence). The V segment lost 3 bases and the J segment 3 bases; nucleotides outside the gene matches: 5.

The genes are TRBV19 and TRBJ2-7, with D perhaps matching TRBD1 (7 bases). The DNA matches TRBJ2-5 better at its end, which makes the J call doubtful. Germline CDR1 is LNHDA and CDR2 is SQIVND (reference sequence). This CDR3 is 14 amino acids long. The CDR3 loop reads CASTDRQGGETQYF. In nucleotides, the CDR3 is TGTGCCAGTACTGATCGGCAGGGGGGAGAGACCCAGTACTTC.

The count of this clonotype is one. This chain connects TRBV7-9 to TRBJ1-2; 9 bases line up with TRBD1. CDR1 is SEHNR, CDR2 FQNEAQ, per germline (reference sequence). Losses at the gene ends were 5 bases for V and 8 bases for J; bases not matched to a gene: 6. This CDR3 region has 13 residues. In DNA, the CDR3 is TGTGCCAGCAGCGTCGGGACAGGGAGAGGCTACACCTTC. It encodes CASSVGTGRGYTF.

In nucleotides, the CDR3 is TGCAGTGCTACTACTCCTCCACGCACAGATACGCAGTATTTT. Its translation: CSATTPPRTDTQYF. The rearrangement links TRBV20-1 to TRBJ2-3; D is unresolved. The V gene's germline CDR1 is DFQATT and CDR2 SNEGSKA (reference sequence). Deletions cut 4 bases from V and 1 base from J, with 12 bases between. The CDR3 consists of 14 residues.

Only a few counts were recorded for this clonotype. The chain recombines TRBV20-1 with TRBJ2-7; 11 bases are shared with TRBD2. Unmatched junction bases numbered 14, after V lost 6 bases and J lost 7 bases. The germline CDR1 and CDR2 sequences are DFQATT and SNEGSKA (reference sequence). This CDR3 is 15 amino acids long. The CDR3 nucleotides are TGCAGTGCGCCTAGCCTTAGCGGGAGGGCCTCTGAGCAGTACTTC. The encoded protein is CSAPSLSGRASEQYF.

V gene TRBV5-1 combines with J gene TRBJ1-2; no firm D call. CDR1 and CDR2 from the germline V gene are SGHRS and YFSETQ. The V and J ends lost 2 bases and 4 bases respectively, with 9 bases between them. The CDR3 runs to 13 residues. The CDR3 spells CASSLEPLYGYTF. The DNA of the CDR3 is TGCGCCAGCAGCTTAGAACCCCTCTATGGCTACACCTTC.

This clonotype was found many times. The chain combines TRBV7-2 with TRBJ1-5; 7 nucleotides agree with TRBD1. V dropped 5 bases and J dropped 7; count of bases not matched to a gene: 5. Germline V gene data show CDR1 as SGHTA and CDR2 as FQGNSA. CDR3 length: 13 residues. CDR3 sequence (DNA): TGTGCCAGCAGCATCGACAGGGACCAGCCCCAGCATTTT. Translation gives CASSIDRDQPQHF.

This clonotype was recorded a few times. The chain combines TRBV9 with TRBJ2-6; no definite D call. Germline loops: CDR1 SGDLS, CDR2 YYNGEE. V was cut by 3 bases and J by 5 bases, with 6 bases left in between. The CDR3 extends over 13 amino acids. CDR3 sequence (DNA): TGTGCCAGCAGCGCCCTAAGGGCCAACGTCCTGACTTTC. The encoded protein is CASSALRANVLTF.

This clonotype was observed a single time. The chain links TRBV5-1 to TRBJ2-7; D possibly uses TRBD1 or TRBD2 (5 bases each). V was cut by 2 bases and J by 2 bases, with 11 bases left in between. The CDR3 covers 14 residues. Germline CDR1 and CDR2: SGHRS and YFSETQ. CDR3 amino acids: CASSLNTGPYEQYF. DNA for the CDR3: TGCGCCAGCAGCTTAAATACGGGGCCCTACGAGCAGTACTTC.